The 20 T cell receptor beta chains below come from one sample, sequenced in a study of cytomegalovirus exposure and HLA in healthy donors. The PCR made use of 60 Vbeta and 13 Jbeta primers. The method was immunoSEQ multiplex PCR; TCRdb's version includes in-frame clones alone and lacks a portion of them. The sample carries around 150,000 clones, under 70% recorded once. The sample consisted of PBMCs. Receptors were obtained from a woman between 40 and 50 years old in good health and CMV-seropositive.

J is TRBJ2-4 and V is TRBV30, with 9 bases fitting TRBD1. V was pared by 5 bases and J by 3 bases, with 14 bases of the junction left unmatched. The CDR3 has 17 amino acids. In germline, CDR1 is GTSNPN, CDR2 SVGIG (reference sequence). CDR3 nucleotides: TGTGCCTGGTGCTCCGGGACAGGGTTTTTTGGCAAAAACATTCAGTACTTC. As protein: CAWCSGTGFFGKNIQYF.

The rearrangement links TRBV28 to TRBJ1-2; 12 bases align to TRBD1. After removal of 6 bases from V and 8 bases from J, the junction contained 13 bases not matched to a gene. Germline loops: CDR1 MDHEN, CDR2 SYDVKM. This CDR3 contains 16 residues. Here the CDR3 reads CASRTYLAGTGGGYTF. DNA for the CDR3: TGTGCCAGCAGAACCTACCTAGCCGGGACAGGGGGCGGCTACACCTTC.

This chain uses TRBV4-3 with TRBJ1-4; D gene unclear. Trimming stripped 0 bases from V and 3 bases from J, with 17 bases between. This CDR3 spans 18 amino acids. Germline V CDR1 and CDR2: LGHNA, YSLEER. The CDR3 region is CASSQDNGGIGANEKLFF. DNA for the CDR3: TGCGCCAGCAGCCAAGATAATGGCGGGATCGGCGCTAATGAAAAACTGTTTTTT.

The gene calls are TRBV29-1 and TRBJ1-1; D perhaps matches TRBD1 (6 bases). The CDR3 is made up of 11 amino acids. Germline V gene lookup returns CDR1 SQVTM and CDR2 ANQGSEA. V lost 6 bases and J 8 bases, leaving 13 bases between the germline ends. This CDR3 is CSVGGAGEAFF. The CDR3 DNA reads TGCAGCGTAGGGGGGGCAGGGGAAGCTTTCTTT.

This rearrangement joins TRBV7-6 to TRBJ1-1, with 7 positions matching TRBD1. CDR1 and CDR2 from the germline V gene are SGHVS and FNYEAQ. V shed 3 bases, J shed 3 bases, and the junction held 4 bases outside the gene matches. This CDR3 has 14 residues. The CDR3, as DNA: TGTGCCAGCAGCTTGGGCAGGGGGGACACTGAAGCTTTCTTT. It is translated as CASSLGRGDTEAFF.

This clone was seen ten or more times. This rearrangement joins TRBV25-1 to TRBJ2-2; possibly TRBD1 for D (5 bases). Germline loops: CDR1 MGHDK, CDR2 SYGVNS. The CDR3 contains 15 residues. Trimming took 2 bases from V and 5 from J, leaving 12 bases between them. The CDR3 DNA follows: TGTGCCAGCAGTGAAGGAAGGGGTGAGACCGGGGAGCTGTTTTTT. It codes for CASSEGRGETGELFF.

The V call is TRBV19, the J call TRBJ1-1, with TRBD1 identical over 7 bases. V lost 6 bases, J lost 5 bases, and 6 bases stayed unmatched. Germline CDR1 reads LNHDA; CDR2 reads SQIVND (reference sequence). There are 13 residues in the CDR3. CDR3 sequence: CASSRGYGTEAFF. The CDR3, as DNA: TGTGCCAGTAGCAGGGGGTACGGGACTGAAGCTTTCTTT.

This clone turned up a few times. The chain has TRBV4-3 and TRBJ1-5; D uncertain. V lost 0 bases and J lost 5, with 5 bases in between. CDR1 is LGHNA, CDR2 YSLEER, per germline. CDR3 length: 13 residues. The DNA for the CDR3 is TGCGCCAGCAGCCAAGATCGGGATCAGCCCCAGCATTTT. Translated, it gives CASSQDRDQPQHF.

This chain links TRBV6-5 with TRBJ2-7, with TRBD2 identical over 8 bases. This CDR3 contains 14 residues. Losses at the gene ends were 2 bases for V and 5 bases for J; bases not matched to a gene: 5. Per germline, CDR1 MNHEY and CDR2 SVGAGI. CDR3 sequence reads: CASSYGREVNEQYF. CDR3 nucleotides: TGTGCCAGCAGTTACGGGCGGGAGGTAAACGAGCAGTACTTC.

The J gene is TRBJ2-5, the V gene TRBV18; 9 bases line up with TRBD2. V dropped 5 bases and J dropped 2; count of bases not matched to a gene: 9. CDR3 length: 16 residues. Germline lookup yields CDR1 KGHSH and CDR2 LQKENI. CDR3 nucleotides: TGTGCCAGCTCATCCCAGACTAGCGGCACACAAGAGACCCAGTACTTC. This codes for CASSSQTSGTQETQYF.

The chain has TRBV6-5 and TRBJ2-1, with TRBD2 identical over 13 bases. The trim removed 2 bases at V and 6 bases at J, leaving 4 bases unmatched. Germline CDR1 is MNHEY and CDR2 is SVGAGI. This CDR3 comprises 16 residues. The CDR3 coding sequence is TGTGCCAGCAGTTACCAACTAGCGGGAGGGATCAATGAGCAGTTCTTC. Amino acids: CASSYQLAGGINEQFF.

This clone has only a few counts. V and J are TRBV10-3 and TRBJ2-3, with 7 bases identical to TRBD2. V shed 0 bases and J 9 bases; nucleotides not matched to a gene: 6. The CDR3 has 14 amino acids. Germline CDR1 and CDR2: ENHRY and SYGVKD. CDR3 nucleotides: TGTGCCATCAGTGAGTCGAGCGGGGAGACGACGCAGTATTTT. Translation gives CAISESSGETTQYF.

Only a few counts were recorded for this clone. The chain combines TRBV6-6 with TRBJ2-2; 9 nucleotides align to TRBD1. Trimming took 5 bases from V and 4 from J; bases not matched to a gene: 5. There are 15 residues in the CDR3. Looked up from germline, CDR1 is MNHNY and CDR2 is SVGAGI (reference sequence). CDR3 in amino acids: CASSQQGARTGELFF. CDR3 sequence (DNA): TGTGCCAGCAGTCAACAGGGGGCGCGCACCGGGGAGCTGTTTTTT.

This rearrangement joins TRBV9 to TRBJ1-4, with TRBD1 matching over 9 bases. Losses at the gene ends were 3 bases for V and 7 bases for J; bases not matched to a gene: 10. The length of the CDR3 is 16 residues. CDR1 and CDR2 (germline): SGDLS, YYNGEE. This chain's CDR3 is CASSDPGTGTGEKLFF. CDR3 bases: TGTGCCAGCAGCGATCCCGGGACAGGGACGGGTGAAAAACTGTTTTTT.

V and J are TRBV7-9 and TRBJ1-3; 7 bases align to TRBD1. V was pared by 5 bases and J by 3 bases, with 10 bases of the junction left unmatched. Germline-derived CDR1 and CDR2 are SEHNR and FQNEAQ (reference sequence). CDR3 size: 16 residues. This CDR3 reads CASSAQTGSFGNTIYF. CDR3 sequence (DNA): TGTGCCAGCAGCGCTCAGACAGGGTCGTTTGGAAACACCATATATTTT.

V usage is TRBV5-4 and J usage is TRBJ2-7; 14 bases fit TRBD2. V was pared by 4 bases and J by 5 bases, with 8 bases of the junction left unmatched. The CDR3 length is 16 residues. Germline V CDR1 and CDR2: SGHNT, YYREEE (reference sequence). CDR3 loop: CASSQGLAGAAHEQYF. CDR3 nucleotide sequence: TGTGCCAGCAGCCAGGGACTAGCGGGGGCAGCCCACGAGCAGTACTTC.

The rearrangement links TRBV4-3 to TRBJ1-5; D call uncertain. V was pared by 0 bases and J by 1 base, with 4 bases between. Germline V gene sequence: CDR1 LGHNA, CDR2 YSLEER. The CDR3 is 14 amino acids. DNA of the CDR3: TGCGCCAGCAGCCAAGAGCAGAGCAATCAGCCCCAGCATTTT. The encoded protein is CASSQEQSNQPQHF.

This clone was observed a few times. The genes are TRBV28 and TRBJ1-4, with 7 bases identical to TRBD1. V lost 5 bases to trimming and J lost 5 bases; unmatched junction nucleotides: 8. CDR1 is MDHEN, CDR2 SYDVKM, per germline. The CDR3 length is 15 residues. The CDR3 DNA reads as TGTGCCAGCAGTCCGCCGACAGGGTCCAATGAAAAACTGTTTTTT. This codes for CASSPPTGSNEKLFF.

This clone was observed many times. The V and J genes are TRBV4-1 and TRBJ1-2; the D is unclear. The CDR3 spans 14 residues. Trimming left V 0 bases short and J 8 bases short, with 13 bases between. Germline CDR1 MGHRA, CDR2 YSYEKL. For the CDR3, the DNA is TGCGCCAGCAGCCAAGATCGAGGTCCACGGGGCTACACCTTC. Protein: CASSQDRGPRGYTF.

V is TRBV7-8 and J is TRBJ1-3; possibly TRBD1 for D (6 bases). The germline V gene encodes CDR1 SGHVS and CDR2 FQNEAQ. V was trimmed by 5 bases and J by 2 bases, leaving 13 bases between them. The CDR3 covers 15 residues. CDR3 residues: CASSPRGVAGNTIYF. CDR3 sequence (DNA): TGTGCCAGCAGCCCCAGGGGAGTAGCTGGAAACACCATATATTTT.